This TCR beta chain stems from a study of a mutant IDH1 vaccine in newly diagnosed glioma. Study as a whole: Sex distribution of treated patients was roughly 60% male and roughly 40% female; mean age was around 40 years. Before enrollment, patients got radiotherapy alone, temozolomide alone, or mostly the combination. Notes on the study in general: Changes in top peripheral clonotypes did not appear linked to pseudoprogression.

Time point noted: baseline, week 1 (first vaccination visit). Regarding treatment: pre-vaccination baseline after standard-of-care therapy. V gave up 1 base and J gave up 5 bases; unmatched junction bases: 5. The CDR3 consists of 16 residues. Germline V gene data show CDR1 as LNHNV and CDR2 as YYDKDF (reference sequence). The data were produced by immunoSEQ multiplex PCR, yet TCRdb's version contains in-frame clones alone and is incomplete. The repertoire holds about 66,000 clones, approximately 86% seen once, with approximately 2.6% in the top ten. With regard to this clone: As yet, its antigen is unknown.

The chain uses TRBV15 and TRBJ2-2; 9 nucleotides agree with TRBD2. The TCR sequence derives from a man aged 30 to 39 with glioma. Sequencing was performed on PBMCs, taken from a glioma patient treated with radiotherapy, temozolomide or both. The CDR3 is CATSRAASGVTGELFF. The CDR3, as DNA: TGTGCCACCAGCAGAGCTGCTAGCGGGGTGACCGGGGAGCTGTTTTTT.